Each of the 27 T cell receptor beta chains below was sequenced from the same sample in a study of blood T cells in healthy people across ages. Alongside a J-beta primer mix, a sample-barcoded 5' primer served in a second PCR lasting about 6 to 12 cycles. Each CDR3 protein gets one entry after TCRdb re-called the 5' RACE reads with MiXCR. The data show roughly 1,100,000 distinct CDR3 sequences, with 20% to 25% seen just once and about 0.69% held by the top ten. This sample was also put to use in a study of T cells of mothers and their children.

Sequenced: blood. Every receptor here comes from a girl aged 2-10 years in good health.

The rearrangement links TRBV28 to TRBJ2-5, with 8 bases matching TRBD1. The J call may not be correct, given that the DNA end is closer to TRBJ2-7. This CDR3 has 15 residues. Germline CDR1 MDHEN, CDR2 SYDVKM. The CDR3, as DNA: TGTGCCAGCAGTTTGAGGACAGGGCTTACCTACGAGCAGTACTTC. This translates into CASSLRTGLTYEQYF.

This clonotype occurred a few times. The DNA is left out, because the CDR3 cannot be placed on it with certainty; the CDR3 is given as TCRdb lists it. V usage is TRBV7-9 and J usage is TRBJ2-5; TRBD1 reflects the table's D call only, with no check against the DNA. The CDR3 spans 11 residues, counting both ends. CDR1 SEHNR and CDR2 FQNEAQ come from the germline V gene (reference sequence). CDR3 loop: CASSFGQGSYF.

In regard to this clonotype: Germline is not matched at one junction end, which may reflect a read error. The V call is TRBV7-7, the J call TRBJ2-5, with a possible D match to TRBD1 (6 bases). CDR3 length: 15 amino acids. CDR1 is SSHAT and CDR2 is FNYEAQ in the germline V gene (reference sequence). The CDR3 DNA reads TGTGCTAGCAGCTCCGCCGGGGACACTAAAGAGACCCAGTACTTC. Residues: CASSSAGDTKETQYF.

This clonotype has more than one count but fewer than ten. The J gene is TRBJ2-1, the V gene TRBV4-1; 7 bases fit TRBD1. CDR1 is MGHRA and CDR2 is YSYEKL in the germline V gene. V lost 5 bases and J lost 3; bases outside the gene matches: 4. This CDR3 comprises 14 residues. The CDR3 nucleotides are TGCGCCAGCAGCAACCGGGACAGCTACAATGAGCAGTTCTTC. This codes for CASSNRDSYNEQFF.

The chain uses TRBV12-3 or TRBV12-4 and TRBJ2-1; D possibly matches TRBD1 or TRBD2 (5 bases each). The CDR3 extends over 14 amino acids. The V gene lost 6 bases and the J gene lost 9 bases, with 18 bases spanning the gap. The CDR3 sequence: CASRPRGVEVEQFF. As DNA, the CDR3 is TGTGCCAGCAGGCCAAGGGGAGTAGAAGTTGAGCAGTTCTTC.

This chain links TRBV24-1 with TRBJ2-5, with D possibly TRBD1 on 6 matching bases. The end of the DNA fits TRBJ2-7 better, so the J call may be wrong. The germline CDR1 and CDR2 sequences are KGHDR and SFDVKD. This CDR3 contains 13 residues. DNA for the CDR3: TGTGCCACCCAGGGGTTGGGAGCCTACGAGCAGTACTTC. Its translation: CATQGLGAYEQYF.

To note about this clonotype: A far bigger clonotype differs at one base, so this is likely a read error. V usage is TRBV10-3 and J usage is TRBJ2-7; TRBD1 might be the D (5 bases). There are 12 residues in the CDR3. Germline V lookup: CDR1 ENHRY, CDR2 SYGVKD. Trimming took 5 bases from V and 3 from J, leaving 8 bases between them. The CDR3 coding sequence is TGTGCCATCAGTTCCCAGGGCTACGAGCAGTACTTC. Translation gives CAISSQGYEQYF.

This rearrangement joins TRBV6-6 to TRBJ2-5, with 7 bases fitting TRBD2. Germline V gene lookup returns CDR1 MNHNY and CDR2 SVGAGI (reference sequence). J lost 4 bases, V lost 6 bases, and 11 bases had no gene match. This CDR3 is 15 amino acids long. The CDR3 nucleotides read TGTGCCAGCAGCCCCTCGGAGCGGGAAGTAGAGACCCAGTACTTC. The encoded protein is CASSPSEREVETQYF.

There are a few counts of this clonotype. The chain links TRBV25-1 to TRBJ2-5, with D perhaps matching TRBD1 (7 bases). Trimming removed 0 bases from V and 1 base from J, with 12 bases in between. Germline CDR1 MGHDK, CDR2 SYGVNS. CDR3 length: 16 amino acids. The CDR3 sequence is CASSEYWGDSQETQYF. The CDR3 DNA reads as TGTGCCAGCAGTGAATATTGGGGGGACAGCCAAGAGACCCAGTACTTC.

The chain carries TRBV7-2 and TRBJ2-3; 7 nucleotides match TRBD2. Germline V gene lookup returns CDR1 SGHTA and CDR2 FQGNSA. Losses at the gene ends were 6 bases for V and 12 bases for J; bases not matched to a gene: 9. The CDR3 totals 12 residues. The DNA of the CDR3 is TGTGCCAGCAGTTTGCTCGGGAGGCCCCAGTATTTT. It yields the protein CASSLLGRPQYF. The full variable domain, in which reference TRBV7-2 and TRBJ2-3 provide the parts outside the CDR3, is GAGVSQSPSNKVTEKGKDVELRCDPISGHTALYWYRQSLGQGLEFLIYFQGNSAPDKSGLPSDRFSAERTGGSVSTLTIQRTQQEDSAVYLCASSLLGRPQYFGPGTRLTVL.

This clonotype was seen only a few times. The rearrangement joins TRBV20-1 to TRBJ2-1; TRBD2 agrees at 7 bases. CDR1 DFQATT and CDR2 SNEGSKA come from the germline V gene (reference sequence). V was pared by 0 bases and J by 7 bases, with 9 bases of the junction left unmatched. The CDR3 totals 15 residues. The CDR3 is CSARDEAGEKNEQFF. The CDR3 nucleotides read TGCAGTGCTAGAGATGAGGCGGGAGAAAAGAATGAGCAGTTCTTC.

This clonotype was observed a handful of times. V gene TRBV29-1 combines with J gene TRBJ2-6, with D hard to call. The length of the CDR3 is 14 residues. V lost 4 bases and J lost 0, with 7 bases in between. CDR1 and CDR2 (germline): SQVTM, ANQGSEA. CDR3 sequence (DNA): TGCAGCGTTGGTTGGGCCTCTGGGGCCAACGTCCTGACTTTC. Translating it yields CSVGWASGANVLTF. The variable domain in full, completed from reference TRBV29-1 and TRBJ2-6, reads SAVISQKPSRDICQRGTSLTIQCQVDSQVTMMFWYRQQPGQSLTLIATANQGSEATYESGFVIDKFPISRPNLTFSTLTVSNMSPEDSSIYLCSVGWASGANVLTFGAGSRLTVL.

This chain joins TRBV29-1 and TRBJ2-1, with 9 bases identical to TRBD1. J gave up 10 bases and V 5 bases, and 12 bases lay outside the gene matches. Germline CDR1 reads SQVTM; CDR2 reads ANQGSEA. This CDR3 contains 14 residues. DNA for the CDR3: TGCAGCGTTTCCGGGACAGGGAATGGAGGGGAGCAGTTCTTC. This translates into CSVSGTGNGGEQFF.

This sequence joins TRBV7-3 and TRBJ2-7, with unresolved D. Germline lookup yields CDR1 SGHTA and CDR2 FQGTGA. This CDR3 has 15 residues. V was pared by 2 bases and J by 2 bases, with 13 bases between. CDR3: CASSLSGFLTYEQYF. The CDR3 coding sequence is TGTGCCAGCAGCTTATCCGGGTTCCTAACCTACGAGCAGTACTTC.

V is TRBV20-1 and J is TRBJ2-5; D call uncertain. The DNA end lines up better with TRBJ2-7; the J call may be wrong. CDR3 length equals 12 residues. Germline lookup yields CDR1 DFQATT and CDR2 SNEGSKA (reference sequence). In DNA, the CDR3 is TGCAGTGCTAGACCTGGGCGCGACGAGCAGTACTTC. It translates to CSARPGRDEQYF.

This clonotype appeared many times. The rearrangement joins TRBV29-1 to TRBJ2-1, with 9 bases lining up with TRBD2. The CDR3 length is 15 residues. V shed 1 base, J shed 5 bases, and the junction held 6 bases outside the gene matches. Germline assignment: CDR1 SQVTM and CDR2 ANQGSEA. CDR3 sequence reads: CSVEGASGADNEQFF. The CDR3 DNA reads TGCAGCGTTGAAGGCGCTAGCGGGGCTGACAATGAGCAGTTCTTC.

V and J are TRBV28 and TRBJ1-1; D not certain. The CDR3 totals 11 residues. CDR1 MDHEN and CDR2 SYDVKM come from the germline V gene. Trimming cost V 2 bases and J 10 bases, with 8 bases left between them. In DNA, the CDR3 is TGTGCCAGCAGTTTAAGTCGGGGAGCTTTCTTT. This sequence encodes CASSLSRGAFF.

As to this clonotype: The junction shows a germline mismatch at one end, possibly a read error. J is TRBJ2-1 and V is TRBV29-1; 10 bases align to TRBD1. The assigned J gene may be wrong: the sequence end matches TRBJ2-7 better. The CDR3 contains 13 residues. The germline V gene has CDR1 SQVTM and CDR2 ANQGSEA. The CDR3 bases are TGCAGCGTTGGACAGGGGGCCTCCGACGAGCAGTACTTC. It is translated as CSVGQGASDEQYF.

This rearrangement joins TRBV7-3 to TRBJ2-1; 9 bases are a match to TRBD2. V gave up 5 bases and J gave up 0 bases; unmatched junction bases: 5. Germline V gives CDR1 SGHTA, CDR2 FQGTGA. The CDR3 sequence is 16 residues long. The CDR3 loop is CASSELAGSSYNEQFF. The CDR3 nucleotides are TGTGCCAGCAGCGAGCTAGCGGGGAGCTCCTACAATGAGCAGTTCTTC.

The V and J genes are TRBV9 and TRBJ2-3; weak D call: TRBD2 (5 bases). Germline CDR1 SGDLS, CDR2 YYNGEE. V was shortened by 0 bases and J by 8 bases, with 7 bases between the two germline ends. The CDR3 loop spans 12 amino acids. CDR3 in DNA: TGTGCCAGCAGCGTAGAAGGGAGTACGCAGTATTTT. Its protein product is CASSVEGSTQYF.

This clonotype was observed a few times. This chain joins TRBV2 and TRBJ2-3; D is perhaps TRBD1 (6 bases). Trimming left V 7 bases short and J 4 bases short, with 15 bases between. CDR3 length equals 14 residues. Per the germline V gene, CDR1 is SNHLY and CDR2 is FYNNEI. The CDR3: CASIDRKGPDTQYF. The CDR3 coding sequence is TGTGCCAGCATAGACAGGAAAGGACCAGATACGCAGTATTTT. The full variable domain, completed using reference TRBV2 and TRBJ2-3, is EPEVTQTPSHQVTQMGQEVILRCVPISNHLYFYWYRQILGQKVEFLVSFYNNEISEKSEIFDDQFSVERPDGSNFTLKIRSTKLEDSAMYFCASIDRKGPDTQYFGPGTRLTVL.

This rearrangement joins TRBV12-3 or TRBV12-4 to TRBJ1-2; D gene unclear. The V gene lost 4 bases and the J gene lost 5 bases, with 8 bases spanning the gap. The CDR3 totals 12 residues. DNA for the CDR3: TGTGCCAGCAGTTCGAGCGGATATGGCTACACCTTC. This encodes CASSSSGYGYTF.

A few counts support this clonotype. The chain couples TRBV29-1 to TRBJ2-1; the D is unclear. Trimming removed 7 bases from V and 0 bases from J, with 10 bases in between. Germline assignment: CDR1 SQVTM and CDR2 ANQGSEA. The CDR3 covers 13 residues. DNA for the CDR3: TGCAGCGCCCTTAAGAGCTCCTACAATGAGCAGTTCTTC. Amino acids: CSALKSSYNEQFF.

The V gene is TRBV14, the J gene TRBJ1-2, with no clear D. The CDR3 totals 14 residues. V was shortened by 1 base and J by 5 bases, with 11 bases between the two germline ends. Germline CDR1 SGHDN, CDR2 FVKESK. The CDR3 DNA reads TGTGCCAGCAGCCAAGGGGTCAGAAATTATGGCTACACCTTC. It codes for CASSQGVRNYGYTF.

This clonotype was picked up a small number of times. The rearrangement links TRBV6-1 to TRBJ2-5; D remains unclear. The end of the DNA aligns better with TRBJ2-1, so the J call may be wrong. Germline values: CDR1 MNHNS, CDR2 SASEGT. The length of the CDR3 is 14 residues. In DNA, the CDR3 is TGTGCCAGCAGTGAAAAGCGAACGGCCCTTGAGCAGTTCTTC. Its protein is CASSEKRTALEQFF.

This clonotype showed up many times. The chain is built from TRBV27 and TRBJ2-6; D remains unclear. Trimming left V 6 bases short and J 0 bases short, with 6 bases between. The CDR3 is 14 amino acids. Germline CDR1 MNHEY, CDR2 SMNVEV (reference sequence). CDR3 bases: TGTGCCAGCAGCCTATACTCTGGGGCCAACGTCCTGACTTTC. Translated, it gives CASSLYSGANVLTF.

A remark on this clonotype: Mismatch with germline at one junction end may stem from a read error. The chain couples TRBV12-3 or TRBV12-4 to TRBJ2-3, with D tentatively TRBD2 (5 bases). This CDR3 is built from 15 residues. The CDR3 DNA sequence: TGTGCCAGCAGCAATCGCCAAGGGAGCACAGATGCGCAGTATTTT. Its protein is CASSNRQGSTDAQYF.